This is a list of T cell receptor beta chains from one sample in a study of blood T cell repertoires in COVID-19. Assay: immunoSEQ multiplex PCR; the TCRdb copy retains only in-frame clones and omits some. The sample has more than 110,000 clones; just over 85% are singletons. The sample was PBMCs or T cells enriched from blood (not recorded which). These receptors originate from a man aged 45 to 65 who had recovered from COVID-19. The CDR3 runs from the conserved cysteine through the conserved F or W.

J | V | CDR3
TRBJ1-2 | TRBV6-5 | CASSYSSEHNYGYTF
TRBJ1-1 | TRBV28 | CASIHSEAAFF
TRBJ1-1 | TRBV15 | CATSTVQTNTEAFF
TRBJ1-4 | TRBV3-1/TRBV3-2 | CASQTGNNEKLFF
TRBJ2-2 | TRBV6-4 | CASRPALASGELFF
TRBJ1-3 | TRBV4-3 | CASSQEQGSGGNTIYF
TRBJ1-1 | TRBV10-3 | CAIRDPGQVNTEAFF
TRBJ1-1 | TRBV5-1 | CASSLSGTGGTEAFF
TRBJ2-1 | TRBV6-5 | CASSWDYRSYNEQFF
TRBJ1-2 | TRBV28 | CASYPDAGNYGYTF
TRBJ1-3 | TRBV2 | CASISGGTGNTIYF
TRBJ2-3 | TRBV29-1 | CSVAGRRDRGSTDTQYF
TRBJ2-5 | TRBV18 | CASSPQELAGKETQYF
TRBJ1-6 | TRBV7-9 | CASSTGQGFWNSPLHF
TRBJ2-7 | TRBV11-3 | CASSVLPGQGAWEQYF
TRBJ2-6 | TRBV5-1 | CASSLSGSSGANVLTF
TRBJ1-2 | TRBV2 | CASTPSPVSGYTF
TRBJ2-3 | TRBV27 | CASSPGLATDTQYF